These T cell receptor beta chains were read from a single sample in a study of blood T cell repertoires in COVID-19. Assay used: immunoSEQ multiplex PCR; TCRdb lists only in-frame clones, some missing. The sample consists of about 220,000 clones, more than 65% of them appearing once. Sequencing was carried out using peripheral blood. The receptors shown here come from a man between 45 and 60 years old with active or convalescent COVID-19. CDR3s include the opening cysteine and the closing phenylalanine or tryptophan. D genes are given only for firm matches. The size field is filled for only some rows; it gives once, few, many or a size class.

abundance	j_gene	v_gene	d_gene	CDR3aa	CDR3nt
.	TRBJ2-3	TRBV5-4	TRBD2	CASSLRLAPGTDTQYF	TGTGCCAGCTCCCTTCGACTAGCCCCTGGGACAGATACGCAGTATTTT
.	TRBJ2-1	TRBV6-2/TRBV6-3	.	CASSSRGRFSYNEQFF	TGTGCCAGCAGCTCACGTGGGCGTTTCTCCTACAATGAGCAGTTCTTC
.	TRBJ2-5	TRBV5-6	.	CASSSLGGRSLETQYF	TGTGCCAGCAGCTCCTTGGGGGGGCGCTCCTTGGAGACCCAGTACTTC
.	TRBJ2-5	TRBV5-6	TRBD1	CASSLAVDRATHETQYF	TGTGCCAGCAGCTTGGCAGTCGACAGGGCGACCCACGAGACCCAGTACTTC
.	TRBJ2-1	TRBV4-1	TRBD2	CASSHAGEPYNEQFF	TGCGCCAGCAGCCACGCGGGGGAGCCCTACAATGAGCAGTTCTTC
few	TRBJ1-5	TRBV16	.	CASSQSTEINQPQHF	TGTGCCAGCAGCCAATCGACAGAAATCAATCAGCCCCAGCATTTT
.	TRBJ1-1	TRBV7-3	.	CASSLIYNRSLGPAEAFF	TGTGCCAGCAGCTTAATATACAACAGGTCCCTGGGGCCTGCTGAAGCTTTCTTT
.	TRBJ1-2	TRBV5-1	.	CASSLLQGLNYGYTF	TGCGCCAGCAGCTTGCTACAGGGCTTAAACTATGGCTACACCTTC
.	TRBJ1-2	TRBV5-6	.	CASSLQDSVNGYTF	TGTGCCAGCAGCTTACAAGACAGTGTAAATGGCTACACCTTC
.	TRBJ1-1	TRBV3-1/TRBV3-2	TRBD1	CASSPKTGEAFF	TGTGCCAGCAGCCCCAAGACAGGGGAAGCTTTCTTT
.	TRBJ1-6	TRBV5-1	.	CASSSQADNSPLHF	TGCGCCAGCAGCTCCCAGGCCGATAATTCACCCCTCCACTTT
.	TRBJ1-6	TRBV9	.	CASSPSPQYSPLHF	TGTGCCAGCAGCCCGTCTCCACAGTATTCACCCCTCCACTTT
.	TRBJ1-1	TRBV28	.	CASSPWGGNGAAFF	TGTGCCAGCAGTCCATGGGGAGGGAACGGGGCAGCTTTCTTT
.	TRBJ2-3	TRBV20-1	.	CSAPLTDTQYF	TGCAGTGCTCCCCTAACAGATACGCAGTATTTT
.	TRBJ2-5	TRBV29-1	TRBD1	CSVESRGRETQYF	TGCAGCGTTGAAAGCAGGGGGCGGGAGACCCAGTACTTC
.	TRBJ1-1	TRBV7-9	TRBD1	CASSYGTVGEAFF	TGTGCCAGCAGCTACGGGACAGTGGGTGAAGCTTTCTTT
.	TRBJ2-1	TRBV10-3	.	CAISEEGTGSGEQFF	TGTGCCATCAGTGAAGAGGGGACGGGTAGCGGTGAGCAGTTCTTC
.	TRBJ2-6	TRBV9	.	CASSPRRSGANVLTF	TGTGCCAGCAGCCCCCGGAGGTCTGGGGCCAACGTCCTGACTTTC
once	TRBJ1-2	TRBV19	TRBD1	CASSIRAGTDYGYTF	TGTGCCAGTAGTATACGTGCGGGGACAGACTATGGCTACACCTTC
.	TRBJ2-1	TRBV5-1	TRBD2	CASSLVPGLAGGSSYNEQFF	TGCGCCAGCAGCTTGGTTCCGGGACTAGCGGGGGGAAGCTCCTACAATGAGCAGTTCTTC
.	TRBJ2-3	TRBV10-3	.	CAISESGQQTVRTDTQYF	TGTGCCATCAGTGAGTCAGGACAGCAAACAGTTAGGACAGATACGCAGTATTTT
once	TRBJ2-5	TRBV14	TRBD1	CASSENRGLSAQYF	TGTGCCAGCAGCGAGAACAGGGGTCTCTCGGCCCAGTACTTC
.	TRBJ1-1	TRBV6-5	.	CASSPRGNAEAFF	TGTGCCAGCAGCCCGAGGGGGAACGCTGAAGCTTTCTTT
once	TRBJ2-2	TRBV19	.	CASSIAGGTGELFF	TGTGCCAGTAGTATAGCTGGCGGCACCGGGGAGCTGTTTTTT
few	TRBJ2-3	TRBV7-2	.	CASSSHRADTQYF	TGTGCCAGCAGTTCGCACAGGGCAGATACGCAGTATTTT